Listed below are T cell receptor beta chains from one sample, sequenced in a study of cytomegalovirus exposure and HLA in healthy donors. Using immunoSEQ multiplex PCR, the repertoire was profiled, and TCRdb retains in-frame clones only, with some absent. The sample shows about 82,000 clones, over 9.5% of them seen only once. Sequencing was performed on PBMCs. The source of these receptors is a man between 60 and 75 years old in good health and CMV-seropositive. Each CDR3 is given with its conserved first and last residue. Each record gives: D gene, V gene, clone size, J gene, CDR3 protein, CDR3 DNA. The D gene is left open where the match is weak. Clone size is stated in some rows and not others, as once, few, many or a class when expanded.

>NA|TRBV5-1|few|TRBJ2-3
CASSLAPGDTQYF
TGCGCCAGCAGCTTGGCCCCAGGAGATACGCAGTATTTT
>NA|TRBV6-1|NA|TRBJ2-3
CASSEQGGVVDTQYF
TGTGCCAGCAGTGAACAGGGCGGGGTCGTAGATACGCAGTATTTT
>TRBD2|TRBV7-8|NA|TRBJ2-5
CASSLPGGRGIETQYF
TGTGCCAGCAGCTTACCCGGCGGGAGGGGAATCGAGACCCAGTACTTC
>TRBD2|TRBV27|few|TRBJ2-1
CASSIAGPYNEQFF
TGTGCCAGCAGTATAGCGGGGCCCTACAATGAGCAGTTCTTC
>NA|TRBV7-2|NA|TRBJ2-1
CASSLRSSYNEQFF
TGTGCCAGCAGCCTCCGGAGCTCCTACAATGAGCAGTTCTTC
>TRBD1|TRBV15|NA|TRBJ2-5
CATRRQGPETQYF
TGTGCCACCAGGAGACAGGGCCCAGAGACCCAGTACTTC
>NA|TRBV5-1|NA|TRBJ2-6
CASSPPRGSSGANVLTF
TGCGCCAGCAGCCCACCTAGGGGGTCCTCTGGGGCCAACGTCCTGACTTTC
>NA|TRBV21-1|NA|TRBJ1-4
CASSKAGDREEEKLFF
TGTGCCAGCAGCAAAGCCGGGGACAGGGAGGAAGAAAAACTGTTTTTT
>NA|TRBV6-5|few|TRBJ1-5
CASSYSSGNQPQHF
TGTGCCAGCAGCTATAGTTCGGGGAATCAGCCCCAGCATTTT
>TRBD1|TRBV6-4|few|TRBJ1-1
CASRGTGAAEDFF
TGTGCCAGCAGAGGGACAGGGGCTGCGGAAGATTTCTTT
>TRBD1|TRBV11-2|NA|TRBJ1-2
CASSLGPGTVVNYGYTF
TGTGCCAGCAGCTTAGGCCCCGGGACAGTCGTAAACTATGGCTACACCTTC
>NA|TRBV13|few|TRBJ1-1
CASSLLGASTEAFF
TGTGCCAGCAGCTTGTTGGGGGCGAGCACTGAAGCTTTCTTT
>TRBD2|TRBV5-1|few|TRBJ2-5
CASSSGLAGNTQETQYF
TGCGCCAGCAGCTCGGGACTAGCGGGAAATACACAAGAGACCCAGTACTTC
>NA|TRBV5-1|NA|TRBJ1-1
CASSLDGGVGNTEAFF
TGCGCCAGCAGCTTGGACGGGGGGGTCGGAAACACTGAAGCTTTCTTT
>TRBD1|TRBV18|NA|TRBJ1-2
CASSPDDRTGGFYGYTF
TGTGCCAGCTCTCCGGACGACCGGACAGGGGGTTTTTATGGCTACACCTTC
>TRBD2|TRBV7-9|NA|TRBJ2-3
CASSLRSERDVSDTQYF
TGTGCCAGCAGCTTAAGATCTGAGCGGGATGTATCAGATACGCAGTATTTT
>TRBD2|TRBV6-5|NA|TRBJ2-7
CASSYSTSGDTYEQYF
TGTGCCAGCAGTTACTCGACTAGCGGGGATACCTACGAGCAGTACTTC
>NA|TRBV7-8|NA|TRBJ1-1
CASSLGRGMTEAFF
TGTGCCAGCAGCTTAGGACGGGGGATGACTGAAGCTTTCTTT
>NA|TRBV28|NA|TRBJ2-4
CASSLGGLENIQYF
TGTGCCAGCAGTTTAGGAGGTTTGGAAAACATTCAGTACTTC
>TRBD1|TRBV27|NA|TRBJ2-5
CASSSLTGGKSWETQYF
TGTGCCAGCAGTTCCCTCACAGGGGGCAAGAGTTGGGAGACCCAGTACTTC
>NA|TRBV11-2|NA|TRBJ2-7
CASSLVGVEQYF
TGTGCCAGCAGCTTAGTAGGGGTCGAGCAGTACTTC
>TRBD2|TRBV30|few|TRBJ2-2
CAWSVGGGGELFF
TGTGCCTGGAGTGTCGGGGGAGGGGGGGAGCTGTTTTTT
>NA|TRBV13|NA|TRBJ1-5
CASSYGRGRGQPQHF
TGTGCCAGCAGCTACGGGAGAGGTCGGGGACAGCCCCAGCATTTT
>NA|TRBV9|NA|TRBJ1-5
CASSARGHINQPQHF
TGTGCCAGCAGCGCTAGGGGACACATCAATCAGCCCCAGCATTTT
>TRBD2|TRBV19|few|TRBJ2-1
CASTPLAGVMYNEQFF
TGTGCCAGTACCCCCCTAGCGGGGGTAATGTACAATGAGCAGTTCTTC
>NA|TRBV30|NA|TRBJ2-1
CAWSVGAGAYNEQFF
TGTGCCTGGAGTGTAGGGGCAGGGGCGTACAATGAGCAGTTCTTC
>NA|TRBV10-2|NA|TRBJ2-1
CASSDIPRLGGIYNEQFF
TGCGCCAGCAGTGACATCCCTCGGCTTGGCGGGATTTACAATGAGCAGTTCTTC
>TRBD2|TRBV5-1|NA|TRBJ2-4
CASSTKSGLAGVQNIQYF
TGCGCCAGCAGCACAAAATCGGGACTAGCGGGAGTTCAGAACATTCAGTACTTC
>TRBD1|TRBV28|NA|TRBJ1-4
CASSSTLWDRFNEKLFF
TGTGCCAGCAGTTCCACCCTCTGGGACAGGTTTAATGAAAAACTGTTTTTT
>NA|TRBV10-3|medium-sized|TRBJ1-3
CAISESGGIGNTIYF
TGTGCCATCAGTGAGTCAGGCGGAATTGGAAACACCATATATTTT
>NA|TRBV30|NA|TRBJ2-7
CAWSRGLRSYEQYF
TGTGCCTGGAGCCGAGGGCTTCGCTCCTACGAGCAGTACTTC
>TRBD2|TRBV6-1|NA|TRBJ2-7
CASSEFGAGGLSYEQYF
TGTGCCAGCAGTGAGTTTGGAGCGGGAGGCCTCTCCTACGAGCAGTACTTC
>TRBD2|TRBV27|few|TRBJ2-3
CASSPHGLAGDRDTQYF
TGTGCCAGCAGTCCCCACGGACTAGCGGGGGATAGGGATACGCAGTATTTT
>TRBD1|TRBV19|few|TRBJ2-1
CASRGQGIYNEQFF
TGTGCCAGTAGAGGACAGGGAATTTACAATGAGCAGTTCTTC
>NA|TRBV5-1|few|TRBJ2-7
CASAWDSFSYEQYF
TGCGCCAGCGCCTGGGACTCCTTCTCCTACGAGCAGTACTTC
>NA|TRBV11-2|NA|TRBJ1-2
CASRETVSASYGYTF
TGTGCCAGCAGAGAGACAGTCTCCGCTTCCTATGGCTACACCTTC
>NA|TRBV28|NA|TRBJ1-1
CASTQERRGTEAFF
TGTGCCAGCACCCAAGAAAGGAGGGGCACTGAAGCTTTCTTT
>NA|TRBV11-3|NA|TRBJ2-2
CASSLSQAFNTGELFF
TGTGCCAGCAGCTTAAGTCAGGCCTTTAACACCGGGGAGCTGTTTTTT
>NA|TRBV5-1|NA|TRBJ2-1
CASSPGVSSYNEQFF
TGCGCCAGCAGCCCCGGTGTGAGCTCCTACAATGAGCAGTTCTTC
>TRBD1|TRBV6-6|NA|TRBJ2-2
CASSSNRGTGELFF
TGTGCCAGCAGCTCGAACAGGGGGACCGGGGAGCTGTTTTTT
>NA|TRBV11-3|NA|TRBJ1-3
CASSRESGNTIYF
TGTGCCAGCAGTAGGGAGTCTGGAAACACCATATATTTT
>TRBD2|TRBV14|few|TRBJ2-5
CASSQLSGNQETQYF
TGTGCCAGCAGCCAACTTAGCGGGAACCAAGAGACCCAGTACTTC
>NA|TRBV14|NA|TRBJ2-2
CASSQDRRSGAAGELFF
TGTGCCAGCAGCCAAGATAGGAGGTCGGGAGCGGCCGGGGAGCTGTTTTTT
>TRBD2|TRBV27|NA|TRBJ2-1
CASSAGRLAGTNEQFF
TGTGCCAGCAGTGCGGGTCGACTAGCGGGGACCAATGAGCAGTTCTTC
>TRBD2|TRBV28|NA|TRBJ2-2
CASSFLAGATGELFF
TGTGCCAGCAGTTTTCTAGCGGGAGCCACCGGGGAGCTGTTTTTT
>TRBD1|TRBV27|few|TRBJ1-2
CASSLSPGQGRGYTF
TGTGCCAGCAGTTTATCACCGGGACAGGGTCGTGGCTACACCTTC
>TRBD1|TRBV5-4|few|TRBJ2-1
CASSRDRGRDEQFF
TGTGCCAGCAGCCGCGACAGGGGCCGGGATGAGCAGTTCTTC
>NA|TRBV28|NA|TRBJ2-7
CASSLSGLSGSREQYF
TGTGCCAGCAGTTTAAGTGGACTGAGTGGGTCGAGGGAGCAGTACTTC
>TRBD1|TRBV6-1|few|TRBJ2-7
CASSGTALSYEQYF
TGTGCCAGCAGCGGGACAGCCCTATCCTACGAGCAGTACTTC
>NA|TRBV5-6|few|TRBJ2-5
CASRVDKTVQETQYF
TGTGCCAGCCGTGTGGACAAAACCGTCCAAGAGACCCAGTACTTC
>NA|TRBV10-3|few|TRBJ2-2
CAISAPGSGELFF
TGTGCCATCAGTGCCCCTGGGAGCGGGGAGCTGTTTTTT
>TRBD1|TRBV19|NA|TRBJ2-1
CASSIGTGGYNEQFF
TGTGCCAGTAGTATAGGGACAGGGGGCTACAATGAGCAGTTCTTC
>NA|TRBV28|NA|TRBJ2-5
CASSFPLQETQYF
TGTGCCAGCAGTTTTCCCCTTCAAGAGACCCAGTACTTC
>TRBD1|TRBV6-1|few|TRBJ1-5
CASSGQGIQPQHF
TGTGCCAGCAGTGGACAGGGGATCCAGCCCCAGCATTTT
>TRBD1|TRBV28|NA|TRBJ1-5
CASRRQGRQPQHF
TGTGCCAGCAGACGACAGGGCCGGCAGCCCCAGCATTTT
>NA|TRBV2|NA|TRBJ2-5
CASSEAPAGAPYF
TGTGCCAGCAGTGAAGCGCCCGCGGGGGCGCCGTACTTC
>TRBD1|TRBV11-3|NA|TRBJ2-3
CASTPPDRGDTDTQYF
TGTGCCAGCACCCCCCCGGACAGGGGCGACACAGATACGCAGTATTTT
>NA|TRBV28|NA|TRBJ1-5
CASEGDNQPQHF
TGTGCCAGCGAGGGCGACAATCAGCCCCAGCATTTT
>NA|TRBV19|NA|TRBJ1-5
CASSIGQRSNQPQHF
TGTGCCAGTAGTATCGGACAGCGTAGCAATCAGCCCCAGCATTTT